Shown below are 12 T cell receptor beta chains from a single sample sequenced in a study of T cells after yellow fever vaccination. TCRdb reanalysed the 5' RACE reads using MiXCR and keeps one entry per CDR3 protein. The table includes under 300,000 distinct CDR3 sequences, less than 9% detected once. The sequenced sample was CD4+ T cells sorted from PBMCs, obtained 15 days after the yellow fever booster vaccination. The receptors were gathered from a man younger than 40 who received the YFV17D yellow fever vaccine.

This clonotype was found many times. The chain uses TRBV20-1 and TRBJ2-7; 11 bases agree with TRBD2. The V segment lost 6 bases and the J segment 5 bases; nucleotides outside the gene matches: 6. The CDR3 totals 13 residues. CDR1 DFQATT and CDR2 SNEGSKA come from the germline V gene (reference sequence). CDR3 amino acids: CSALIAGGHEQYF. The DNA for the CDR3 is TGCAGTGCCCTGATAGCGGGAGGGCACGAGCAGTACTTC.

The genes are TRBV3-1 and TRBJ1-1; D gene unclear. V lost 4 bases and J 11 bases, leaving 14 bases between the germline ends. This CDR3 has 12 amino acids. CDR1 is LGHDT, CDR2 YNNKEL, per germline (reference sequence). The CDR3 DNA reads TGTGCCAGCAGCCCTATACCGGGATCGGCTTTCTTT. It codes for CASSPIPGSAFF.

The gene calls are TRBV18 and TRBJ1-1; tentatively, D is TRBD1 (5 bases). This CDR3 comprises 15 residues. Germline assignment: CDR1 KGHSH and CDR2 LQKENI. V gave up 0 bases and J gave up 6 bases, with 14 bases separating them. CDR3: CASSPPGGLVAEAFF. In DNA, the CDR3 is TGTGCCAGCTCACCACCTGGGGGGTTAGTCGCTGAAGCTTTCTTT.

This clonotype was counted between two and nine times. The chain employs TRBV7-2 and TRBJ2-1; TRBD2 matches at 11 bases. Losses at the gene ends were 5 bases for V and 5 bases for J; bases not matched to a gene: 2. The germline V gene encodes CDR1 SGHTA and CDR2 FQGNSA. There are 14 residues in the CDR3. DNA of the CDR3: TGTGCCAGCAGCGTGGGACTAGCGGACAATGAGCAGTTCTTC. It is translated as CASSVGLADNEQFF.

The chain recombines TRBV6-2 or TRBV6-3 with TRBJ2-1; 9 positions match TRBD2. Germline CDR1 reads MNHEY; CDR2 reads SVGEGT. The J segment lost 1 base and the V segment lost 2 bases, leaving 6 bases of the junction unmatched. There are 17 residues in the CDR3. This chain's CDR3 is CASSYPSSGSSYNEQFF. The DNA of the CDR3 is TGTGCCAGCAGTTACCCAAGTAGCGGGAGTTCCTACAATGAGCAGTTCTTC.

This clonotype came up many times. The rearrangement uses TRBV4-2 and TRBJ2-1; D is possibly TRBD1 (5 bases). Trimming removed 5 bases from V and 0 bases from J, with 14 bases in between. CDR3 length equals 16 residues. Germline CDR1 LGHNA, CDR2 YNFKEQ. CDR3 region: CASSKGSASSYNEQFF. CDR3 coding DNA: TGTGCCAGCAGCAAGGGGTCTGCTAGCTCCTACAATGAGCAGTTCTTC.

About this clonotype: Compared with germline, one end of the junction differs, possibly owing to a read error. The CDR3 region has the DNA TGTGCCAGCAGAGTGTTTCTGTCTAGCACAGATACGCAGAATTTT. Residues: CASRVFLSSTDTQNF. The chain uses TRBV6-1 and TRBJ2-3; D is perhaps TRBD2 (5 bases). CDR3 length: 15 amino acids. From germline, CDR1 is MNHNS and CDR2 SASEGT.

The chain uses TRBV4-2 and TRBJ2-7; D is perhaps TRBD2 (6 bases). The V gene's germline CDR1 is LGHNA and CDR2 YNFKEQ. The CDR3 totals 13 residues. V was cut by 1 base and J by 7 bases, with 11 bases left in between. CDR3 sequence (DNA): TGTGCCAGCAGCCAAGCGGGGGACGGGGAGCAGTACTTC. Amino acid sequence: CASSQAGDGEQYF.

The chain links TRBV20-1 to TRBJ1-5; 10 nucleotides align to TRBD1. J was trimmed by 6 bases and V by 4 bases; bases with no gene match: 6. The CDR3 length is 14 residues. Germline CDR1 and CDR2: DFQATT and SNEGSKA (reference sequence). The CDR3: CSATTGGIGQPQHF. The CDR3 DNA follows: TGCAGTGCTACGACAGGGGGCATAGGTCAGCCCCAGCATTTT.

In its sample, this clonotype was seen a few times. This rearrangement joins TRBV2 to TRBJ1-5; no reliable D call. CDR1 is SNHLY and CDR2 is FYNNEI in the germline V gene. The CDR3 consists of 14 residues. Deletions cut 8 bases from V and 2 bases from J, with 13 bases between. The CDR3 region has the DNA TGTGCCAGCTCGGCCCAAAAGGGCAATCAGCCCCAGCATTTT. It yields the protein CASSAQKGNQPQHF.

This clonotype was picked up many times. The chain combines TRBV12-3 or TRBV12-4 with TRBJ2-7; D is undetermined. The V end lost 6 bases, the J end lost 3 bases, and 9 bases lay between the germline ends. The CDR3 totals 12 residues. The DNA of the CDR3 is TGTGCCAGCAGCCGAGACTTCTACGAGCAGTACTTC. Its protein is CASSRDFYEQYF.

This clonotype has only a few counts. The V gene is TRBV12-3 or TRBV12-4, the J gene TRBJ1-5; D might be TRBD1 (5 bases). This CDR3 region has 13 residues. The V end was cut by 6 bases, the J end by 6 bases, with 12 bases between. CDR3 bases: TGTGCCAGCAGCCACAGGCTCGCTCAGCCCCAGCATTTT. Amino acid sequence: CASSHRLAQPQHF.